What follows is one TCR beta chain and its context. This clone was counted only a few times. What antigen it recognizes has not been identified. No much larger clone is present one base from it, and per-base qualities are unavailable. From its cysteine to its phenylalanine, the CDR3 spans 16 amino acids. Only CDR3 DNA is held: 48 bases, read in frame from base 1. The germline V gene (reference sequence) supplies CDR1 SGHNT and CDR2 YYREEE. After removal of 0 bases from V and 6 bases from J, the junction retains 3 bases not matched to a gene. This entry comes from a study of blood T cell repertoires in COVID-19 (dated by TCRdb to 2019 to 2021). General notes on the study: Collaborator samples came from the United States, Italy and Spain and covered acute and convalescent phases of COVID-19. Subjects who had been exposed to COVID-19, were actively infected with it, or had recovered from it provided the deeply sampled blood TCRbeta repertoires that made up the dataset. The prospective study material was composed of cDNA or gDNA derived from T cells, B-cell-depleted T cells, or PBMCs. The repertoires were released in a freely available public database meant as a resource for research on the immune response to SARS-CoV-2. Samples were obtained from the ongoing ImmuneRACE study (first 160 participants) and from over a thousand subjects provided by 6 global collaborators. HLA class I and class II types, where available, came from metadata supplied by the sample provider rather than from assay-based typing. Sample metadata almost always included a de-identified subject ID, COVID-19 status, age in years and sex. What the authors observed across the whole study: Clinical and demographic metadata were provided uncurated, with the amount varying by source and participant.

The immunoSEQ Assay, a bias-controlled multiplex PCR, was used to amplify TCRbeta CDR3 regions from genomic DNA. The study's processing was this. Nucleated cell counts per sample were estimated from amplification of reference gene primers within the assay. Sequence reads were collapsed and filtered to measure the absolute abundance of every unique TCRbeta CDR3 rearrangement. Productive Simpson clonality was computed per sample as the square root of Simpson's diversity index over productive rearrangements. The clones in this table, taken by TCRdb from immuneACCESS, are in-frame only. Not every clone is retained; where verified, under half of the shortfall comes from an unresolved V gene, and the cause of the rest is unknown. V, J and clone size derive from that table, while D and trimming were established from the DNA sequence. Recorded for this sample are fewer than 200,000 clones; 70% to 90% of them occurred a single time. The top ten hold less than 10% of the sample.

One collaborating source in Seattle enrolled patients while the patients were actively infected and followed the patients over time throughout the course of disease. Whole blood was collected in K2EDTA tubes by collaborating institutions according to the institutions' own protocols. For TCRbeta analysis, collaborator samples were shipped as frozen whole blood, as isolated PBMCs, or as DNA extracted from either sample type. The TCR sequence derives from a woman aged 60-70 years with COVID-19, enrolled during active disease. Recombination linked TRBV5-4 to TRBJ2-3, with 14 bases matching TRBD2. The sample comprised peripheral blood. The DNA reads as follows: TGTGCCAGCAGCTTGGGACTAGCGGGGGGGCGTGATACGCAGTATTTT. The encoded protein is CASSLGLAGGRDTQYF.